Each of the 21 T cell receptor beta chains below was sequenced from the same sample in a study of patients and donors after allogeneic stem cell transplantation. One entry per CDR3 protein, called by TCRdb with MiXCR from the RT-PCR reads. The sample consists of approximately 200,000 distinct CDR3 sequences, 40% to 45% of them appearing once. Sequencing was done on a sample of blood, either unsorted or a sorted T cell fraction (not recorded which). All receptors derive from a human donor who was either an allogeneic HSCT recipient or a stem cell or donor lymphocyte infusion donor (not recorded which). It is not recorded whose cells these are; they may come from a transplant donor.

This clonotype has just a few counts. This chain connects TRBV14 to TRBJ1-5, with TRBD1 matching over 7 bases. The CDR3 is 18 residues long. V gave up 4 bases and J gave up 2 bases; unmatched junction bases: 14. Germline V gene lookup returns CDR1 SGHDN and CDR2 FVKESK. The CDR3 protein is CASSRQGGRSWGNQPQHF. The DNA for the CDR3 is TGTGCCAGCAGCCGACAGGGAGGGAGGAGTTGGGGCAATCAGCCCCAGCATTTT.

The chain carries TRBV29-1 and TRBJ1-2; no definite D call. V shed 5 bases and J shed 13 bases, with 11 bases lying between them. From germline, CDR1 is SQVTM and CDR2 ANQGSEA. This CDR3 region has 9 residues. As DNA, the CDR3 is TGCAGCGTTACCACACCTGTCACCTTC. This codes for CSVTTPVTF.

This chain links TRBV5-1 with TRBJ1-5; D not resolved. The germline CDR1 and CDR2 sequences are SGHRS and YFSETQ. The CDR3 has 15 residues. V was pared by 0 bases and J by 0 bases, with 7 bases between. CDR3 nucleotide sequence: TGCGCCAGCAGCTTGGTGCCGAATAGCAATCAGCCCCAGCATTTT. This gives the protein CASSLVPNSNQPQHF.

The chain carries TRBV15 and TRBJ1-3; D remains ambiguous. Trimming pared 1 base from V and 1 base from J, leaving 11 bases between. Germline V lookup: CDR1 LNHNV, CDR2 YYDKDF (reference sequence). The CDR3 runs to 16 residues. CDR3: CATSRASGSSGNTIYF. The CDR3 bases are TGTGCCACCAGCAGAGCGTCAGGTTCATCTGGAAACACCATATATTTT.

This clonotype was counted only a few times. CDR3 sequence (DNA): TGTGCCAGCAAAAGGACAGCCGATACCGAAGCTTTCTTT. It specifies CASKRTADTEAFF. The rearrangement joins TRBV6-5 to TRBJ1-1, with D tentatively TRBD1 (6 bases). V was clipped by 7 bases and J by 8 bases, with 17 bases between them. The CDR3 loop spans 13 amino acids. Germline V gene data show CDR1 as MNHEY and CDR2 as SVGAGI.

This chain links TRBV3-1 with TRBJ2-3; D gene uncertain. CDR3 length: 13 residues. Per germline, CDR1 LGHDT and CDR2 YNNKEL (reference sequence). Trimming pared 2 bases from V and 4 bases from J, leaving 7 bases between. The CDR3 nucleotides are TGTGCCAGCAGCCAAATGGACCCAGATACGCAGTATTTT. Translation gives CASSQMDPDTQYF.

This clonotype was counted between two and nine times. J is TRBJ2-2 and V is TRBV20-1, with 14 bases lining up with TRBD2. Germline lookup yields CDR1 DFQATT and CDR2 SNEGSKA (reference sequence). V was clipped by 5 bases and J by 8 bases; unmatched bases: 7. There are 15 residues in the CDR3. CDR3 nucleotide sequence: TGCAGTGCTGCCGGGACTAGCGGGAGTGGGGGGGAGCTGTTTTTT. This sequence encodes CSAAGTSGSGGELFF.

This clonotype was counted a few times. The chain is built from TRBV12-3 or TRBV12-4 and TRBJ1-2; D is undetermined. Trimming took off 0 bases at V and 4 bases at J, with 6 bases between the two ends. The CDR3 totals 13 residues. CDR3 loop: CASSLALSYGYTF. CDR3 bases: TGTGCCAGCAGTTTAGCGCTATCCTATGGCTACACCTTC.

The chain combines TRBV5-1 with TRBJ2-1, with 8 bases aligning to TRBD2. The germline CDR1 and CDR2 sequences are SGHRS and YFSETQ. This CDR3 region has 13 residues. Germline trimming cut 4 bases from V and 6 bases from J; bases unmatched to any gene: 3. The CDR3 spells CASSHRGGNEQFF. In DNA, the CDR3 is TGCGCCAGCAGCCATCGGGGGGGCAATGAGCAGTTCTTC.

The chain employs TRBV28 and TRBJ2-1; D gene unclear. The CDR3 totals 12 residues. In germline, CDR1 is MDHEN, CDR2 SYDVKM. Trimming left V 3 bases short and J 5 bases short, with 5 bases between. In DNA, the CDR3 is TGTGCCAGCAGTTTGGTCCACAATGAGCAGTTCTTC. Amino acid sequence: CASSLVHNEQFF.

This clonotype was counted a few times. CDR3 in amino acids: CSAASGKVYEQFF. The CDR3 DNA sequence: TGCAGTGCCGCTAGCGGGAAGGTTTACGAGCAGTTCTTC. The chain combines TRBV20-1 with TRBJ2-1; TRBD2 agrees at 9 bases. Trimming took 6 bases from V and 10 from J; bases not matched to a gene: 10. The CDR3 consists of 13 residues. Germline CDR1 reads DFQATT; CDR2 reads SNEGSKA (reference sequence).

The CDR3 DNA follows: TGTGCCAGCTCCCTGGGGGGCCGTTTCACAGATACGCAGTATTTT. Translation: CASSLGGRFTDTQYF. The chain links TRBV27 to TRBJ2-3; either TRBD1 or TRBD2 may fit D (6 bases each). CDR3 size: 15 residues. Germline CDR1 reads MNHEY; CDR2 reads SMNVEV (reference sequence). Trimming took off 8 bases at V and 2 bases at J, with 17 bases between the two ends.

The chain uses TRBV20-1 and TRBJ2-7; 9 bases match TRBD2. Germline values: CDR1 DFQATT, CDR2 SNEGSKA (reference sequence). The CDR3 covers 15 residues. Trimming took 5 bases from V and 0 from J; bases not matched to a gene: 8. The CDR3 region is CSAPGLAASSYEQYF. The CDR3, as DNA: TGCAGTGCTCCGGGACTAGCTGCTAGCTCCTACGAGCAGTACTTC.

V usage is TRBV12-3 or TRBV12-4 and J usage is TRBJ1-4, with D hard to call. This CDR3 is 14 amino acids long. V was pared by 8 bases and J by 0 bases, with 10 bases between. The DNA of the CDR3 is TGTGCCAGCCGGCTGAGGGCAACTAATGAAAAACTGTTTTTT. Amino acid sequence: CASRLRATNEKLFF.

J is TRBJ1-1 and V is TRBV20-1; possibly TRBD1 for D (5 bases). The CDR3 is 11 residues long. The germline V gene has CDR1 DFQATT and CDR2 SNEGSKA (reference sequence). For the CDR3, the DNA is TGCAGGGCGACAGAGAACACTGAAGCTTTCTTT. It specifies CRATENTEAFF.

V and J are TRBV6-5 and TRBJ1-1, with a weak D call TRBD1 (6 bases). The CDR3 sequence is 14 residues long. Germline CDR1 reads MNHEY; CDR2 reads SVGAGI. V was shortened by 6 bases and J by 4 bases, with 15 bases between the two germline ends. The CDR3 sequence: CASRDGGGGTEAFF. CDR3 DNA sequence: TGTGCCAGCAGAGACGGGGGAGGGGGCACTGAAGCTTTCTTT.

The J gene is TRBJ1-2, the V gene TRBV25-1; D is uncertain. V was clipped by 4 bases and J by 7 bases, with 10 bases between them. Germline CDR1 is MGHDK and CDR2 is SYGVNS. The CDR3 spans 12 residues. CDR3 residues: CASSGRPSGYTF. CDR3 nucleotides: TGTGCCAGCAGTGGGAGGCCCTCTGGCTACACCTTC.

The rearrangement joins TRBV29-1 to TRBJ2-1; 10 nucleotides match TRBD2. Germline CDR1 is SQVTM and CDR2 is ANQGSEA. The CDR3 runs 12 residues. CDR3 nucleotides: TGCAGTCCTTCTAGCGGGAGTAATGAGCAGTTCTTC. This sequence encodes CSPSSGSNEQFF.

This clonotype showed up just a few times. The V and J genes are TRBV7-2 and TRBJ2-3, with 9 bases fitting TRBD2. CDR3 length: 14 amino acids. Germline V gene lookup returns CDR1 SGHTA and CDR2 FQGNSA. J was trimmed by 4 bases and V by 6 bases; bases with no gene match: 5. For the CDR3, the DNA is TGTGCCAGCAGACAGATAGCGGGAGCAGATACGCAGTATTTT. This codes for CASRQIAGADTQYF.

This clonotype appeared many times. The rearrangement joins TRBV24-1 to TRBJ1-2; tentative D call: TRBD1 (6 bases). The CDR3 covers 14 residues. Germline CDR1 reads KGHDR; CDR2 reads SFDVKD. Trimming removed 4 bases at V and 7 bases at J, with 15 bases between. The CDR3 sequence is CATSDPRPGVGYTF. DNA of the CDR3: TGTGCCACCAGTGACCCAAGGCCAGGGGTTGGCTACACCTTC.

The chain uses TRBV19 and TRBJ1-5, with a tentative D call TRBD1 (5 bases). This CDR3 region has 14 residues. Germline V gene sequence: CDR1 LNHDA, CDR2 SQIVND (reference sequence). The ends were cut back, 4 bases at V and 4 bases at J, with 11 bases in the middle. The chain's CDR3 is CASSTRQQNQPQHF. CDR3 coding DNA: TGTGCCAGTAGTACCCGACAGCAAAATCAGCCCCAGCATTTT.